The rows below give T cell receptor beta chains drawn from one sample of a study of T cells after yellow fever vaccination. A single record per CDR3 protein comes from TCRdb applying MiXCR to the 5' RACE reads. The sample lists 450,000 to 550,000 distinct CDR3 sequences; around a fifth were seen once. Sequencing was performed on PBMCs, taken approximately 22 days after the first yellow fever vaccination. The receptor set was obtained from a man aged 18-30 years who received the YFV17D yellow fever vaccine. Each CDR3 is given with its conserved first and last residue. Each record gives: CDR3 protein, CDR3 DNA, D gene, clone size, J gene, V gene. The D gene is left open where the match is weak. Clone size is stated in some rows and not others, as once, few, many or a class when expanded.

CASSLRRDQPQHF,TGTGCCAGCAGTTTACGGAGAGATCAGCCCCAGCATTTT,-,many,TRBJ1-5,TRBV7-2
CASSAPLLGEEQFF,TGTGCCAGCAGCGCCCCTCTCCTGGGAGAAGAGCAGTTCTTC,-,few,TRBJ2-1,TRBV7-2
CAISQTGTDTQYF,TGTGCCATCAGCCAGACAGGCACAGATACGCAGTATTTT,-,-,TRBJ2-3,TRBV10-3
CASSVARTGRETQYF,TGTGCCAGCAGCGTAGCGCGGACAGGGCGAGAGACCCAGTACTTC,TRBD1,once,TRBJ2-5,TRBV9
CASTPPGQGHSEQYF,TGTGCCAGTACCCCCCCGGGACAGGGACATAGTGAGCAGTACTTC,TRBD1,-,TRBJ2-7,TRBV25-1
CATSDFGGGYNEQFF,TGTGCCACCAGTGATTTTGGTGGGGGATACAATGAGCAGTTCTTC,-,few,TRBJ2-1,TRBV24-1
CAKGPGEKLFF,TGTGCCAAGGGCCCGGGTGAAAAACTGTTTTTT,-,few,TRBJ1-4,TRBV27
CASSWGTGEQETQYF,TGCGCCAGCAGCTGGGGGACAGGGGAGCAAGAGACCCAGTACTTC,TRBD1,-,TRBJ2-5,TRBV5-1
CASSELRTGVYGYTF,TGTGCCAGCAGTGAACTCCGGACAGGAGTATATGGCTACACCTTC,TRBD1,few,TRBJ1-2,TRBV2
CASDRADEQYF,TGTGCCAGCGACAGGGCAGACGAGCAGTACTTC,TRBD1,-,TRBJ2-7,TRBV25-1
CASSQVWAGLGGTGELFF,TGCGCCAGCAGCCAAGTGTGGGCAGGCCTGGGGGGCACCGGGGAGCTGTTTTTT,-,few,TRBJ2-2,TRBV4-3
CASSQVERSSYEQYF,TGCGCCAGCAGCCAAGTTGAGCGGAGCTCCTACGAGCAGTACTTC,-,few,TRBJ2-7,TRBV4-1
CASSHGINEQFF,TGTGCCAGCAGTCACGGGATCAATGAGCAGTTCTTC,-,-,TRBJ2-1,TRBV27
CSARSSRRGTDTQYF,TGCAGTGCTAGGTCTAGCCGGCGCGGCACAGATACGCAGTATTTT,-,-,TRBJ2-3,TRBV20-1
CASSYNRDSVYGYTF,TGTGCCAGCAGTTACAACCGGGACAGCGTCTATGGCTACACCTTC,TRBD1,-,TRBJ1-2,TRBV6-5
CASSPLGGDKNIQYF,TGTGCCAGCAGTCCCCTAGGGGGGGATAAAAACATTCAGTACTTC,-,-,TRBJ2-4,TRBV12-3/TRBV12-4
CSVARLAGTSYNEQFF,TGCAGCGTTGCGAGACTAGCGGGGACGTCCTACAATGAGCAGTTCTTC,TRBD2,-,TRBJ2-1,TRBV29-1
CASTTHLVGVSTDTQYF,TGTGCCAGCACCACCCACCTGGTCGGGGTTAGCACAGATACGCAGTATTTT,-,-,TRBJ2-3,TRBV6-1
CASSVGQGANYGYTF,TGTGCCAGCAGCGTGGGACAGGGGGCGAACTATGGCTACACCTTC,TRBD1,few,TRBJ1-2,TRBV5-4
CASSFGDRGMGYTF,TGTGCCAGCAGCTTTGGAGACAGGGGAATGGGCTACACCTTC,TRBD1,many,TRBJ1-2,TRBV7-8
CASSPPGTYYNEQFF,TGTGCCAGCAGTCCACCCGGGACTTACTACAATGAGCAGTTCTTC,-,-,TRBJ2-1,TRBV6-1
CASSLLQGRGTEAFF,TGTGCCAGCAGTTTACTACAGGGAAGAGGCACTGAAGCTTTCTTT,-,few,TRBJ1-1,TRBV12-3/TRBV12-4
CSVEGGGPVETQYF,TGCAGCGTTGAAGGCGGGGGGCCCGTTGAGACCCAGTACTTC,TRBD2,few,TRBJ2-5,TRBV29-1
CASSLDGAGGSRTEAFF,TGTGCTAGCAGCTTAGATGGGGCAGGGGGCTCGCGTACCGAAGCTTTCTTT,TRBD1,-,TRBJ1-1,TRBV7-7
CATSDPRAGTGELFF,TGTGCCACCAGTGACCCCAGGGCGGGCACCGGGGAGCTGTTTTTT,-,few,TRBJ2-2,TRBV24-1
CASSFLRLGAETQYF,TGTGCCAGCAGTTTTCTACGCCTCGGGGCAGAGACCCAGTACTTC,-,few,TRBJ2-5,TRBV28
CASSDQGGNQPQHF,TGCGCCAGCAGTGATCAAGGCGGCAATCAGCCCCAGCATTTT,-,few,TRBJ1-5,TRBV10-2
CASSHSGGRNEKLFF,TGTGCCAGCAGTCATTCGGGCGGACGGAATGAAAAACTGTTTTTT,-,-,TRBJ1-4,TRBV6-5
CSASGVQPQHF,TGCAGTGCTAGTGGGGTTCAGCCCCAGCATTTT,-,-,TRBJ1-5,TRBV20-1
CASSQTQGRRQETQYF,TGCGCCAGCAGCCAGACCCAAGGGAGAAGGCAAGAGACCCAGTACTTC,-,few,TRBJ2-5,TRBV4-1
CASRRSTGAFEKLFF,TGTGCCAGTAGAAGGAGTACAGGGGCCTTCGAAAAACTGTTTTTT,TRBD1,few,TRBJ1-4,TRBV19
CASSLASILVTDTQYF,TGTGCCAGCAGTTTAGCGTCTATTCTCGTTACAGATACGCAGTATTTT,-,few,TRBJ2-3,TRBV12-3/TRBV12-4
CASSQDATYNEQFF,TGTGCCAGCAGCCAGGACGCAACCTACAATGAGCAGTTCTTC,-,few,TRBJ2-1,TRBV7-7
CASSGQGREAFF,TGTGCCAGCAGTGGGCAGGGCCGTGAAGCTTTCTTT,-,-,TRBJ1-1,TRBV28
CASSQDQKGPSGANVLTF,TGCGCCAGCAGCCAAGATCAGAAGGGACCCTCTGGGGCCAACGTCCTGACTTTC,-,many,TRBJ2-6,TRBV4-3
CASSPGLNNEQSF,TGTGCCAGCTCCCCGGGATTAAACAATGAGCAGTCCTTC,-,-,TRBJ2-1,TRBV18
CASSYGPQGNTEAFF,TGTGCCAGCAGTTACGGCCCACAAGGAAACACTGAAGCTTTCTTT,-,-,TRBJ1-1,TRBV6-5
CASSLSPGQRSYEQYF,TGTGCCAGCAGTTTGTCTCCGGGACAGAGGTCCTACGAGCAGTACTTC,TRBD1,-,TRBJ2-7,TRBV6-5
CSAMQAGEKLFF,TGCAGTGCTATGCAGGCAGGGGAAAAACTGTTTTTT,-,-,TRBJ1-4,TRBV20-1
CSARDSGTGRGKLFF,TGCAGTGCTAGAGATTCAGGGACGGGGCGGGGAAAACTGTTTTTT,-,-,TRBJ1-4,TRBV20-1
CASSRSRGNEQFF,TGCGCCAGCAGCCGAAGCAGGGGAAATGAGCAGTTCTTC,-,few,TRBJ2-1,TRBV4-3
CASCSGTANTEAFF,TGTGCCAGCTGCTCCGGGACAGCGAACACTGAAGCTTTCTTT,TRBD1,few,TRBJ1-1,TRBV2
CASSLAPTKGNTIYF,TGCGCCAGCAGCTTGGCACCAACTAAAGGAAACACCATATATTTT,-,many,TRBJ1-3,TRBV5-1
CASRFRSNTEAFF,TGTGCCAGCAGGTTTCGATCGAACACTGAAGCTTTCTTT,-,few,TRBJ1-1,TRBV6-2/TRBV6-3
CASSYSKPDSRRTVLPSEQFF,TGTGCCAGCAGTTACTCGAAGCCGGACAGCCGCCGCACTGTCCTCCCATCCGAGCAGTTCTTC,-,-,TRBJ2-1,TRBV6-7
CASSGGQSEKLFF,TGTGCCAGCAGCGGCGGACAGTCTGAAAAACTGTTTTTT,-,few,TRBJ1-4,TRBV5-6
CASSWTKSGGEQFF,TGCGCCAGCAGCTGGACCAAGAGCGGGGGGGAGCAGTTCTTC,TRBD2,-,TRBJ2-1,TRBV5-1
CASSLKPGTGNYGYTF,TGTGCCAGCAGCTTAAAGCCAGGGACAGGGAACTATGGCTACACCTTC,TRBD1,-,TRBJ1-2,TRBV5-4
CASSAEVQYQETQYF,TGTGCCAGTAGTGCGGAGGTCCAGTACCAAGAGACCCAGTACTTC,-,-,TRBJ2-5,TRBV19
CASSPRLAYEQFF,TGTGCCAGCAGCCCACGACTAGCCTATGAGCAGTTCTTC,TRBD2,-,TRBJ2-1,TRBV13
CASSWDGETYNEQFF,TGTGCCAGCAGCTGGGACGGGGAAACCTACAATGAGCAGTTCTTC,-,few,TRBJ2-1,TRBV9
CASSEGVKGNTEAFF,TGTGCCAGCTCCGAAGGAGTTAAGGGGAACACTGAAGCTTTCTTT,-,-,TRBJ1-1,TRBV6-1
CASSLPGFITDTQYF,TGTGCCAGCAGCTTACCGGGTTTTATCACAGATACGCAGTATTTT,-,-,TRBJ2-3,TRBV7-2
CASTLVQGSYNEQFF,TGTGCCAGCACCCTGGTGCAGGGGTCTTACAATGAGCAGTTCTTC,-,-,TRBJ2-1,TRBV9
CASSITSGDYNEQFF,TGTGCCAGCAGTATAACTAGCGGGGATTACAATGAGCAGTTCTTC,TRBD2,few,TRBJ2-1,TRBV27
CASSQGGKDTQYF,TGCGCCAGCAGCCAAGGGGGGAAAGATACGCAGTATTTT,-,-,TRBJ2-3,TRBV4-1
CASKFEWSGSSETQYF,TGTGCCAGTAAGTTTGAATGGAGCGGTTCTTCCGAGACCCAGTACTTC,-,-,TRBJ2-5,TRBV19
CASVSGPSTDTQYF,TGTGCCTCGGTATCGGGACCAAGCACAGATACGCAGTATTTT,-,-,TRBJ2-3,TRBV7-9